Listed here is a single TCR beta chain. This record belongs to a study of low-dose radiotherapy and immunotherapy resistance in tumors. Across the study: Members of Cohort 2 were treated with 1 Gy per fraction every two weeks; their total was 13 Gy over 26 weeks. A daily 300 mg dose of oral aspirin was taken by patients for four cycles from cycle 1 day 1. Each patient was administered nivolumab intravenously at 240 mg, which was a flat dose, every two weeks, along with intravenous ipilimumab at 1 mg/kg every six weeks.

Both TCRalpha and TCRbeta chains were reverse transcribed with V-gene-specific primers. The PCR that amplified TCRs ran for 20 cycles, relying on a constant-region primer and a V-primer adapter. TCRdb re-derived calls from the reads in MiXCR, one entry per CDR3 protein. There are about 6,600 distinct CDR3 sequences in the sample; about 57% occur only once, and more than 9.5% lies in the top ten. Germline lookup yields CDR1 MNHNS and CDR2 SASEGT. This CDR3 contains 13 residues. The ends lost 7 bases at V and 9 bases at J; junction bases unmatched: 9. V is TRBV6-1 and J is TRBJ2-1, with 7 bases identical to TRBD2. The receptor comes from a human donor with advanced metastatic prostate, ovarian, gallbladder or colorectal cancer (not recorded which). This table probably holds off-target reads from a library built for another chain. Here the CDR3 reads CASKWEGRGEQFF. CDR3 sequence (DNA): TGTGCCAGCAAGTGGGAGGGGAGGGGTGAGCAGTTCTTC.